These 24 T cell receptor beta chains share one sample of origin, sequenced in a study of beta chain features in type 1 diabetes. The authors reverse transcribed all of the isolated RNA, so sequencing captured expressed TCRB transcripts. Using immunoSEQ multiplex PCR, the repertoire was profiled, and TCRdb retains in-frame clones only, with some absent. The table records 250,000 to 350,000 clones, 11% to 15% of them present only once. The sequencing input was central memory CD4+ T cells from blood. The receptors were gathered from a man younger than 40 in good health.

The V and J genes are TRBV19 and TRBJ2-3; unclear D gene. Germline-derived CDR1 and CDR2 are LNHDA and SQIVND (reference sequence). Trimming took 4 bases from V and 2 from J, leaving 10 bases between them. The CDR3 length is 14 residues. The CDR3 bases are TGTGCCAGTAGTACGAGAAGAATCACAGATACGCAGTATTTT. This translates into CASSTRRITDTQYF. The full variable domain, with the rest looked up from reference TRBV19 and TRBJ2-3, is DGGITQSPKYLFRKEGQNVTLSCEQNLNHDAMYWYRQDPGQGLRLIYYSQIVNDFQKGDIAEGYSVSREKKESFPLTVTSAQKNPTAFYLCASSTRRITDTQYFGPGTRLTVL.

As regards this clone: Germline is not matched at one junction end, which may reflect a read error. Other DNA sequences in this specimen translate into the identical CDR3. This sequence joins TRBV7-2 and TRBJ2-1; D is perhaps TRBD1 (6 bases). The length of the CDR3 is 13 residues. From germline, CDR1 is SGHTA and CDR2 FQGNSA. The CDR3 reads CASSLGWDNEQFF. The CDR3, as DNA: TGTGCCAGCAGCTTAGGCTGGGACAATGAGCAATTCTTC.

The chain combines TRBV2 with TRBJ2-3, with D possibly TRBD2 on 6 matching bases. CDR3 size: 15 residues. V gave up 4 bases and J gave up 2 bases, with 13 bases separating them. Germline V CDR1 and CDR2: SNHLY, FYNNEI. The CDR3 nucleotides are TGTGCCAGCAGTGCCGCGGGGCTGGTCACAGATACGCAGTATTTT. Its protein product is CASSAAGLVTDTQYF. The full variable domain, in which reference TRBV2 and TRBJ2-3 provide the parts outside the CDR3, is EPEVTQTPSHQVTQMGQEVILRCVPISNHLYFYWYRQILGQKVEFLVSFYNNEISEKSEIFDDQFSVERPDGSNFTLKIRSTKLEDSAMYFCASSAAGLVTDTQYFGPGTRLTVL.

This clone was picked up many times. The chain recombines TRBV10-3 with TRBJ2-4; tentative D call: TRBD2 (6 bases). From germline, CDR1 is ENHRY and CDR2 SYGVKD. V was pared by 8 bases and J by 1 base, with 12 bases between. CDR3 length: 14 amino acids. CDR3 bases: TGTGCCATCGGAGGGGTAGGGGCCAAAAACATTCAGTACTTC. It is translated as CAIGGVGAKNIQYF.

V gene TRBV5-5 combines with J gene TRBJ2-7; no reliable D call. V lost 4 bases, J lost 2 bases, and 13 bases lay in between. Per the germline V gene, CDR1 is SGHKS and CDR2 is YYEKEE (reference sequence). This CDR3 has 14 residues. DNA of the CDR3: TGTGCCAGCAGCCAGACACGTCGAGCCTACGAGCAGTACTTC. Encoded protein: CASSQTRRAYEQYF.

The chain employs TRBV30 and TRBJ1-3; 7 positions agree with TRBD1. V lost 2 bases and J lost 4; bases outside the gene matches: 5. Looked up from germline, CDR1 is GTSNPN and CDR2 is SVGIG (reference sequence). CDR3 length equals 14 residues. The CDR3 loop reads CAWSTGVAGNTIYF. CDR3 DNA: TGTGCCTGGAGTACAGGGGTGGCAGGAAACACCATATATTTT.

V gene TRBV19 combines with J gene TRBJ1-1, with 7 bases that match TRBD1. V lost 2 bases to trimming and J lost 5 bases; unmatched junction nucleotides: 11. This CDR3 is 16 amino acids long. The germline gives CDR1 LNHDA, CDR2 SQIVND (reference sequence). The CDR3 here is CASSIRGGGLSTEAFF. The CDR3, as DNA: TGTGCCAGTAGTATAAGGGGAGGGGGCCTCTCTACTGAAGCTTTCTTT.

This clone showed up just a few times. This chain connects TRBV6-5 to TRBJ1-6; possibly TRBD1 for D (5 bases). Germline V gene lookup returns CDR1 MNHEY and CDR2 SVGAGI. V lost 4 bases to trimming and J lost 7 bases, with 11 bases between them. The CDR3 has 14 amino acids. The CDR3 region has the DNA TGTGCCAGCAGTTTGGACATATTAAATTCACCCCTCCACTTT. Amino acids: CASSLDILNSPLHF.

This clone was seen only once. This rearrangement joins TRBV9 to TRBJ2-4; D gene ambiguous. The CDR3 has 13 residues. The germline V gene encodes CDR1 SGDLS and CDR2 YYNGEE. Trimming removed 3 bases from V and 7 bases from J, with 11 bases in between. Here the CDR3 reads CASSGSGKNIQYF. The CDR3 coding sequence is TGTGCCAGCAGCGGGTCTGGAAAGAACATTCAGTACTTC.

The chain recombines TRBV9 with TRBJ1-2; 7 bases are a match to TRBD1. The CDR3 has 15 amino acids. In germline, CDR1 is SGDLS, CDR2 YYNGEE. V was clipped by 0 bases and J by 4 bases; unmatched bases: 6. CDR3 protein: CASSVGQGSGYGYTF. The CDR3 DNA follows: TGTGCCAGCAGCGTAGGACAGGGTTCGGGCTATGGCTACACCTTC.

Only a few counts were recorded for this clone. The CDR3 coding sequence is TGTGCCAGCAGCTGGGATTCCGATAATTCACCCCTCCACTTT. Translated: CASSWDSDNSPLHF. The chain links TRBV11-3 to TRBJ1-6; no definite D call. CDR3 length: 14 amino acids. Trimming left V 4 bases short and J 5 bases short, with 9 bases between. Germline CDR1 SGHNT, CDR2 YENEEA.

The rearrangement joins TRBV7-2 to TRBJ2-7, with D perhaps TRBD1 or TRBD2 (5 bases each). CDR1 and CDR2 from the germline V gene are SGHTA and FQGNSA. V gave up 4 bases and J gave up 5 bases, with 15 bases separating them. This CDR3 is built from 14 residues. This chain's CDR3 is CASSSFSGTHEQYF. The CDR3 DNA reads TGTGCCAGCAGCTCCTTTTCAGGGACCCACGAGCAGTACTTC.

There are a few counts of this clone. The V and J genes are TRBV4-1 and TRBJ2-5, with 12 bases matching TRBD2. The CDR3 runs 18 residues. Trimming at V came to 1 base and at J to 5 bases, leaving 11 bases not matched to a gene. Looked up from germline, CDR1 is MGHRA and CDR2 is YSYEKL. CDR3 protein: CASSQALAGGRGGETQYF. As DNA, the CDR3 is TGCGCCAGCAGCCAAGCCCTAGCGGGGGGGCGCGGAGGGGAGACCCAGTACTTC.

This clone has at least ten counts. CDR3 bases: TGTGCCAGCAGCACCCGGGCCCTTTTGAACGAGCAGTACTTC. Protein: CASSTRALLNEQYF. V gene TRBV5-6 combines with J gene TRBJ2-7; D not resolved. The CDR3 contains 14 residues. The V end was cut by 4 bases, the J end by 5 bases, with 16 bases between. The V gene's germline CDR1 is SGHDT and CDR2 YYEEEE.

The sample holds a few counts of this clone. Here the CDR3 reads CASSGTGQGTETQYF. The DNA of the CDR3 is TGTGCCAGCAGCGGCACTGGACAGGGGACGGAGACCCAGTACTTC. The chain has TRBV5-5 and TRBJ2-5; 9 bases agree with TRBD1. From germline, CDR1 is SGHKS and CDR2 YYEKEE (reference sequence). This CDR3 has 15 residues. The J segment lost 5 bases and the V segment lost 4 bases, leaving 9 bases of the junction unmatched. Variable domain in full (rest from reference TRBV5-5 and TRBJ2-5): DAGVTQSPTHLIKTRGQQVTLRCSPISGHKSVSWYQQVLGQGPQFIFQYYEKEERGRGNFPDRFSARQFPNYSSELNVNALLLGDSALYLCASSGTGQGTETQYFGPGTRLLVL.

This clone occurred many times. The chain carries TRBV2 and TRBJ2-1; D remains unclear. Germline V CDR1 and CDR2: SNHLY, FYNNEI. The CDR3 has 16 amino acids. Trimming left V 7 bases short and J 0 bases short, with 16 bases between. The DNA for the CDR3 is TGTGCCAGCAAAGGTGGTCGGGCGGACTCCTACAATGAGCAGTTCTTC. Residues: CASKGGRADSYNEQFF.

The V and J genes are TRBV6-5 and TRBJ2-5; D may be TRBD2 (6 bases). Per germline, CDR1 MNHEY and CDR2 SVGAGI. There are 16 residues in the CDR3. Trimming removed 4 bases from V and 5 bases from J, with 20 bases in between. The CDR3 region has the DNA TGTGCCAGCAGTTCCCGGGGGAGCCCAATGTCGGAGACCCAGTACTTC. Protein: CASSSRGSPMSETQYF.

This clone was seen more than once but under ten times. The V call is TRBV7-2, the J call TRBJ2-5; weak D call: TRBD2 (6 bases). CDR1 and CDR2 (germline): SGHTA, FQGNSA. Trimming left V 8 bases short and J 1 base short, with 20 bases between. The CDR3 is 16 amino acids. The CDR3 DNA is TGTGCCAGCGCGGGACCCGAGGGCGGAGTCCAAGAGACCCAGTACTTC. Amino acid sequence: CASAGPEGGVQETQYF.

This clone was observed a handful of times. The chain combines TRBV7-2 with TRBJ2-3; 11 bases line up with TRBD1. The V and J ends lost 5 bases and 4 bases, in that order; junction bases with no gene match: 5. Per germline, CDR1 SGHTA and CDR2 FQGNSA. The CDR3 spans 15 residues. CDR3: CASSPDRGRADTQYF. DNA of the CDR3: TGTGCCAGCAGCCCGGACAGGGGGCGCGCAGATACGCAGTATTTT.

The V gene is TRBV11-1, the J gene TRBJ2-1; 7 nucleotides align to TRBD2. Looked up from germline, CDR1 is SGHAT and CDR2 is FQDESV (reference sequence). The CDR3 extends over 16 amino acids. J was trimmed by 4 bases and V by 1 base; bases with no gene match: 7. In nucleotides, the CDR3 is TGTGCCAGCAGCTTAGAACCAACGGGACTATACAATGAGCAGTTCTTC. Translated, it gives CASSLEPTGLYNEQFF. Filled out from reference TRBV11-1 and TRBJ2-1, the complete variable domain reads EAEVAQSPRYKITEKSQAVAFWCDPISGHATLYWYRQILGQGPELLVQFQDESVVDDSQLPKDRFSAERLKGVDSTLKIQPAELGDSAMYLCASSLEPTGLYNEQFFGPGTRLTVL.

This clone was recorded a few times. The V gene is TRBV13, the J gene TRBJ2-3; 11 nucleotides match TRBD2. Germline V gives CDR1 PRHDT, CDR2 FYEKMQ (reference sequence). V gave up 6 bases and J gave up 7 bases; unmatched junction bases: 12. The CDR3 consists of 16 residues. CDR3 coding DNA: TGTGCCAGCAGGCGAACCGGGACTAGCGGATCCTATACGCAGTATTTT. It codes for CASRRTGTSGSYTQYF.

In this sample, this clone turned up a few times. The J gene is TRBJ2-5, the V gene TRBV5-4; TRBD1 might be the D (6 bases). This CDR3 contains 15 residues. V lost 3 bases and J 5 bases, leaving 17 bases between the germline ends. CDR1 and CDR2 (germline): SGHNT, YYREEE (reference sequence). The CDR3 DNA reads TGTGCCAGCAGCTCTCCAGGGGTGCAGAGGGAGACCCAGTACTTC. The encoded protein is CASSSPGVQRETQYF.

This CDR3 is CASSWGGLSTDTQYF. Here the CDR3 DNA reads TGTGCCAGCAGCTGGGGTGGCTTATCCACAGATACGCAGTATTTT. V gene TRBV5-6 combines with J gene TRBJ2-3; D unclear. The V and J ends lost 3 bases and 2 bases respectively, with 13 bases between them. Germline CDR1 reads SGHDT; CDR2 reads YYEEEE. The length of the CDR3 is 15 residues.

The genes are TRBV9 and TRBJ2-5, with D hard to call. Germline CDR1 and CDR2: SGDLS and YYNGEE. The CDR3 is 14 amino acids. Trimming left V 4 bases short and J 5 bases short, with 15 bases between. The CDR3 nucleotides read TGTGCCAGCAGCTCCCCTACCCCGTCGGAGACCCAGTACTTC. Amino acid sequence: CASSSPTPSETQYF.